This is a list of T cell receptor beta chains from one sample in a study of blood T cell repertoires in COVID-19. Assay used: immunoSEQ multiplex PCR; TCRdb lists only in-frame clones, some missing. The sample consists of more than 140,000 clones, approximately 80% of them appearing once. Sequenced: peripheral blood. Source of these receptors: a woman aged 45-65 years in a cohort sampled during active or convalescent COVID-19. CDR3s include the opening cysteine and the closing phenylalanine or tryptophan. D genes are given only for firm matches. Rows give clone size only sometimes, using once, few, many, or a class for an expanded clone.

. | TRBJ1-1 | TRBV23-1 | . | TGCGCCAGCAGTCCCCCCCCCAGGGGAAGCACTGAAGCTTTCTTT | CASSPPPRGSTEAFF
TRBD1 | TRBJ2-1 | TRBV7-9 | . | TGTGCCAGCAGCTTCGTCCGGGACAGTCTCTACAATGAGCAGTTCTTC | CASSFVRDSLYNEQFF
TRBD1 | TRBJ1-2 | TRBV10-3 | . | TGTGCCATCCATGACAGGGGGCAAAACTATGGCTACACCTTC | CAIHDRGQNYGYTF
. | TRBJ1-4 | TRBV29-1 | . | TGCAACCACGGGGGAACTAATGAAAAACTGTTTTTT | CNHGGTNEKLFF
. | TRBJ1-1 | TRBV12-5 | . | TGTGCTAGTGGTTTGGCCCCCCGGGAGAACACTGAAGCTTTCTTT | CASGLAPRENTEAFF
TRBD1 | TRBJ1-3 | TRBV6-5 | . | TGTGCCAGCAGTTACTCGCAGGGGGCGGGTGGAAACACCATATATTTT | CASSYSQGAGGNTIYF
. | TRBJ1-1 | TRBV9 | . | TGTGCCAGCAGCGAGACAGGACGGCCCATACTGAACACTGAAGCTTTCTTT | CASSETGRPILNTEAFF
. | TRBJ1-2 | TRBV6-5 | . | TGTGCCAGCAGTAACCGAGTGGGCTACACCTTC | CASSNRVGYTF
TRBD1 | TRBJ1-5 | TRBV2 | . | TGTGCCAGCAGTGCGGACAGGCAAAACAATCAGCCCCAGCATTTT | CASSADRQNNQPQHF
TRBD1 | TRBJ2-5 | TRBV10-3 | . | TGTGCCATCAGTGCAATAGACAGGGGGAAGGAGACCCAGTACTTC | CAISAIDRGKETQYF
. | TRBJ1-4 | TRBV19 | . | TGTGCCAGTAGTATAGGCCCCATCCGACAGATTGAAAAACTGTTTTTT | CASSIGPIRQIEKLFF
. | TRBJ2-2 | TRBV6-1 | few | TGTGCCAGCAGCAACAGGGTCGGCACCGGGGAGCTGTTTTTT | CASSNRVGTGELFF
. | TRBJ1-6 | TRBV4-3 | . | TGCGCCAGCAGCCAAGAACCAAAAGGGGGTTCACCCCTCCACTTT | CASSQEPKGGSPLHF
. | TRBJ2-5 | TRBV7-3 | . | TGTGCCAGCAGTAAAAGACAGGGAGGTTTAGAGACCCAGTACTTC | CASSKRQGGLETQYF
TRBD1 | TRBJ2-3 | TRBV11-2 | . | TGTGCCAGCAGCCAAAACAGGGGAACAGATACGCAGTATTTT | CASSQNRGTDTQYF
TRBD2 | TRBJ2-1 | TRBV6-2/TRBV6-3 | once | TGTGCCAGCAGTTATTTTTCTAGCGGACACTACAATGAGCAGTTCTTC | CASSYFSSGHYNEQFF
TRBD2 | TRBJ2-2 | TRBV10-3 | . | TGTGCCATCAGCGACTATAGCGGGGGTCTTACCGGGGAGCTGTTTTTT | CAISDYSGGLTGELFF
TRBD2 | TRBJ2-1 | TRBV7-2 | . | TGTGCCAGCAGGGCGCGCGCGGGGGGTTACAATGAGCAGTTCTTC | CASRARAGGYNEQFF
. | TRBJ1-5 | TRBV6-2/TRBV6-3 | few | TGTGCCAGCAGTTACTACAGCGGGATCACGCCCCAGCATTTT | CASSYYSGITPQHF
TRBD1 | TRBJ1-3 | TRBV2 | . | TGTGCCAGCAGTCAAAGGGGGCGGCAAGACACCATATATTTT | CASSQRGRQDTIYF
. | TRBJ2-5 | TRBV18 | . | TGTGCCAGCTCAGCGGACTATAGAACATTTGGGACCCAGTACTTC | CASSADYRTFGTQYF
. | TRBJ2-3 | TRBV2 | . | TGTGCCAGCAGGAGGGAAGCTAGCACAGATACGCAGTATTTT | CASRREASTDTQYF
. | TRBJ1-1 | TRBV27 | . | TGTGCCAGCAGTAGCTGGGAGGGGGAGAACACTGAAGCTTTCTTT | CASSSWEGENTEAFF
TRBD2 | TRBJ2-1 | TRBV6-1 | . | TGTGCCAGCAGAAGCCTAGCGGGGGGGTACAATGAGCAGTTCTTC | CASRSLAGGYNEQFF
TRBD1 | TRBJ2-7 | TRBV5-6 | few | TGTGCCAGCAGCCTGCCGGGACAGGGCCATGACGAGCAGTACTTC | CASSLPGQGHDEQYF
. | TRBJ2-7 | TRBV28 | . | TGTGCCAGCCTGGGGACACCACCTTACGAGCAGTACTTC | CASLGTPPYEQYF
TRBD2 | TRBJ2-1 | TRBV4-1 | . | TGCGCCAGCAGCCAAGAACTCGCTAGCGGGGCCCCCTCCTACAATGAGCAGTTCTTC | CASSQELASGAPSYNEQFF
TRBD2 | TRBJ2-7 | TRBV4-1 | . | TGCGCCAGCAGCCAGAGACTAGCGGGGGACCCCTACGAGCAGTACTTC | CASSQRLAGDPYEQYF
TRBD2 | TRBJ2-3 | TRBV28 | . | TGTGCCAGCAGTTTTGTCGGGACTAGTCTTAGCACAGATACGCAGTATTTT | CASSFVGTSLSTDTQYF
. | TRBJ1-2 | TRBV29-1 | . | TGCAGCGTTGCGCCACCCGGGTTTAACTATGGCTACACCTTC | CSVAPPGFNYGYTF
TRBD1 | TRBJ1-2 | TRBV3-1/TRBV3-2 | . | TGTGCCAGCAGCCCCCCCGGGACAGAGTATGGCTACACCTTC | CASSPPGTEYGYTF